Below are 26 T cell receptor beta chains sequenced from a single sample in a study of beta chain features in type 1 diabetes. As every portion of the isolated RNA was reverse transcribed, the sequencing read expressed TCRB transcripts. Generated by immunoSEQ multiplex PCR, the TCRdb table keeps only in-frame clones and is missing some. Found here are approximately 200,000 clones, 9.6% of them singletons; the top ten hold 0.03% to 0.035%. The specimen was naive CD4+ T cells from blood. These receptor sequences come from a woman aged 18-30 years in good health.

This clone has more than one count but fewer than ten. The chain employs TRBV5-1 and TRBJ1-1; 7 bases match TRBD1. The CDR3 spans 14 residues. Germline V gene data show CDR1 as SGHRS and CDR2 as YFSETQ. Trimming at V came to 4 bases and at J to 1 base, leaving 4 bases not matched to a gene. The CDR3 loop reads CASSVDRANTEAFF. CDR3 in DNA: TGCGCCAGCAGCGTCGACAGGGCGAACACTGAAGCTTTCTTT.

As DNA, the CDR3 is TGTGCCAGCTCACCAATTAATGGGGACTATAACGAGCAGTACTTC. Translation gives CASSPINGDYNEQYF. The rearrangement links TRBV18 to TRBJ2-7, with 7 positions matching TRBD2. The trim removed 2 bases at V and 5 bases at J, leaving 9 bases unmatched. Germline CDR1 is KGHSH and CDR2 is LQKENI. The CDR3 has 15 amino acids. The full variable domain, with the rest looked up from reference TRBV18 and TRBJ2-7, is NAGVMQNPRHLVRRRGQEARLRCSPMKGHSHVYWYRQLPEEGLKFMVYLQKENIIDESGMPKERFSAEFPKEGPSILRIQQVVRGDSAAYFCASSPINGDYNEQYFGPGTRLTVT.

The chain has TRBV7-9 and TRBJ2-3; TRBD1 agrees at 9 bases. The CDR3 totals 15 residues. CDR1 and CDR2 (germline): SEHNR, FQNEAQ (reference sequence). V was clipped by 5 bases and J by 1 base; unmatched bases: 4. CDR3 residues: CASSANRGRTDTQYF. The CDR3 region has the DNA TGTGCCAGCAGCGCCAACAGGGGGCGCACAGATACGCAGTATTTT.

This clone was counted between two and nine times. The chain combines TRBV18 with TRBJ1-5, with a weak D call TRBD1 (5 bases). V shed 6 bases and J shed 5 bases, with 11 bases lying between them. This CDR3 spans 13 amino acids. CDR1 KGHSH and CDR2 LQKENI come from the germline V gene. The CDR3 sequence is CASSQGGDQPQHF. The CDR3 DNA reads as TGTGCCAGCTCCCAGGGAGGGGATCAGCCCCAGCATTTT.

The rearrangement links TRBV5-1 to TRBJ2-3; D might be TRBD2 (6 bases). CDR3 size: 17 residues. Trimming stripped 4 bases from V and 1 base from J, with 19 bases between. Germline V gene lookup returns CDR1 SGHRS and CDR2 YFSETQ. In DNA, the CDR3 is TGCGCCAGCAGCCCCACCCTCTCGGGACTGCGCACAGATACGCAGTATTTT. The encoded protein is CASSPTLSGLRTDTQYF.

V and J are TRBV25-1 and TRBJ1-2; D perhaps matches TRBD1 (6 bases). The germline CDR1 and CDR2 sequences are MGHDK and SYGVNS. This CDR3 is 14 amino acids long. Trimming stripped 6 bases from V and 7 bases from J, with 18 bases between. CDR3 protein: CASRTGTSPPGYTF. CDR3 bases: TGTGCCAGCAGGACCGGGACATCCCCCCCTGGCTACACCTTC.

This clone was counted a few times. This chain connects TRBV7-9 to TRBJ1-6; D is undetermined. The germline V gene has CDR1 SEHNR and CDR2 FQNEAQ (reference sequence). The CDR3 has 15 residues. V was clipped by 4 bases and J by 5 bases, with 12 bases between them. The CDR3 nucleotides are TGTGCCAGCAGCTCCGCCGGAGGGAATAATTCACCCCTCCACTTT. The encoded protein is CASSSAGGNNSPLHF.

This clone appeared a few times. The chain recombines TRBV29-1 with TRBJ2-6, with unresolved D. Trimming removed 8 bases from V and 0 bases from J, with 14 bases in between. CDR1 is SQVTM, CDR2 ANQGSEA, per germline. The CDR3 has 15 amino acids. The CDR3 loop reads CSTFWSSSGANVLTF. CDR3 nucleotides: TGCAGCACCTTCTGGTCTAGCTCTGGGGCCAACGTCCTGACTTTC.

The V gene is TRBV4-2, the J gene TRBJ1-1; D gene uncertain. The CDR3 totals 14 residues. CDR1 is LGHNA and CDR2 is YNFKEQ in the germline V gene. The V and J ends lost 1 base and 2 bases respectively, with 8 bases between them. The DNA of the CDR3 is TGTGCCAGCAGCCAAGCCGGGGATAACACTGAAGCTTTCTTT. It is translated as CASSQAGDNTEAFF.

This clone has at least ten counts. The V gene is TRBV7-9, the J gene TRBJ2-2; D may be TRBD2 (5 bases). The CDR3 covers 13 residues. In germline, CDR1 is SEHNR, CDR2 FQNEAQ (reference sequence). V lost 8 bases and J lost 7, with 14 bases in between. This chain's CDR3 is CASYPGSGGELFF. The CDR3 DNA follows: TGTGCCAGCTACCCTGGGAGTGGCGGGGAGCTGTTTTTT.

This clone has more than one count but fewer than ten. This chain links TRBV30 with TRBJ2-3; possibly TRBD2 for D (6 bases). This CDR3 has 17 amino acids. CDR1 is GTSNPN and CDR2 is SVGIG in the germline V gene (reference sequence). V was shortened by 5 bases and J by 2 bases, with 23 bases between the two germline ends. The CDR3 DNA follows: TGTGCCTGGGACGGGGGACCGGGACCGAAACACACAGATACGCAGTATTTT. Translated, it gives CAWDGGPGPKHTDTQYF.

The chain combines TRBV5-1 with TRBJ2-5, with TRBD1 identical over 8 bases. Germline lookup yields CDR1 SGHRS and CDR2 YFSETQ. This CDR3 comprises 15 residues. V gave up 1 base and J gave up 3 bases; unmatched junction bases: 5. Written as DNA, the CDR3 is TGCGCCAGCAGCTTGCAGGGGGCTGTGGAAGAGACCCAGTACTTC. It specifies CASSLQGAVEETQYF.

V gene TRBV30 combines with J gene TRBJ1-3, with D perhaps TRBD1 (5 bases). V lost 0 bases and J 1 base, leaving 19 bases between the germline ends. The germline V gene encodes CDR1 GTSNPN and CDR2 SVGIG (reference sequence). This CDR3 spans 18 amino acids. The CDR3 DNA reads as TGTGCCTGGAGTGTACGGGGGGGAGTCGGAGTATCTGGAAACACCATATATTTT. Translating gives CAWSVRGGVGVSGNTIYF. Looking up the rest from reference TRBV30 and TRBJ1-3 gives the full variable domain: SQTIHQWPATLVQPVGSPLSLECTVEGTSNPNLYWYRQAAGRGLQLLFYSVGIGQISSEVPQNLSASRPQDRQFILSSKKLLLSDSGFYLCAWSVRGGVGVSGNTIYFGEGSWLTVV.

The chain couples TRBV29-1 to TRBJ2-1; the match to TRBD1 covers 11 bases. The CDR3 has 13 amino acids. The germline V gene encodes CDR1 SQVTM and CDR2 ANQGSEA. The CDR3 sequence: CSARDRGFNEQFF. The CDR3 bases are TGCAGTGCCCGGGACAGGGGGTTCAATGAGCAGTTCTTC.

The genes are TRBV30 and TRBJ1-5; the D is unclear. The V and J ends lost 2 bases and 5 bases respectively, with 10 bases between them. Per germline, CDR1 GTSNPN and CDR2 SVGIG (reference sequence). This CDR3 has 13 amino acids. The CDR3 protein is CAWSTGEHQPQHF. Here the CDR3 DNA reads TGTGCCTGGAGTACCGGGGAACATCAGCCCCAGCATTTT.

The chain is built from TRBV6-1 and TRBJ2-5, with a weak D call TRBD2 (6 bases). This CDR3 is 11 amino acids long. The germline V gene encodes CDR1 MNHNS and CDR2 SASEGT. V dropped 7 bases and J dropped 5 bases, with 8 bases sitting between them. DNA for the CDR3: TGTGCCAGCATGGGGGGTGAGACCCAGTACTTC. Encoded protein: CASMGGETQYF.

This clone appeared a few times. The chain couples TRBV25-1 to TRBJ1-6; D ambiguous. The CDR3 is 15 residues long. Trimming cost V 1 base and J 10 bases, with 14 bases left between them. Looked up from germline, CDR1 is MGHDK and CDR2 is SYGVNS. Written as DNA, the CDR3 is TGTGCCAGCAGTGAATCACCTCCCGCGAAATCACCCCTCCACTTT. Translating gives CASSESPPAKSPLHF.

This clone was found a few times. The CDR3 DNA is TGTGCCAGCAGTGAAGGGGGACAGGGCCAAGAGACCCAGTACTTC. This sequence encodes CASSEGGQGQETQYF. The chain is built from TRBV2 and TRBJ2-5; 9 bases align to TRBD1. Germline lookup yields CDR1 SNHLY and CDR2 FYNNEI. V was clipped by 1 base and J by 1 base; unmatched bases: 1. There are 15 residues in the CDR3. Supplemented by reference TRBV2 and TRBJ2-5, the full variable domain reads EPEVTQTPSHQVTQMGQEVILRCVPISNHLYFYWYRQILGQKVEFLVSFYNNEISEKSEIFDDQFSVERPDGSNFTLKIRSTKLEDSAMYFCASSEGGQGQETQYFGPGTRLLVL.

This clone was seen a few times. This rearrangement joins TRBV7-9 to TRBJ2-7, with 8 nucleotides matching TRBD2. With 3 bases clipped from V and 0 bases from J, the junction kept 7 bases outside the gene matches. The CDR3 consists of 16 residues. Germline CDR1 SEHNR, CDR2 FQNEAQ (reference sequence). The CDR3 region is CASSFRTSRSSYEQYF. The CDR3 nucleotides read TGTGCCAGCAGCTTCCGGACTAGCAGGAGCTCCTACGAGCAGTACTTC. Filled out from reference TRBV7-9 and TRBJ2-7, the complete variable domain reads DTGVSQNPRHKITKRGQNVTFRCDPISEHNRLYWYRQTLGQGPEFLTYFQNEAQLEKSRLLSDRFSAERPKGSFSTLEIQRTEQGDSAMYLCASSFRTSRSSYEQYFGPGTRLTVT.

This clone was seen a few times. The rearrangement joins TRBV6-1 to TRBJ2-7; perhaps TRBD1 as D (6 bases). The CDR3 is 15 residues long. V was clipped by 0 bases and J by 3 bases, with 12 bases between them. Germline V gene data show CDR1 as MNHNS and CDR2 as SASEGT. CDR3 loop: CASSEASGVYYEQYF. The DNA of the CDR3 is TGTGCCAGCAGTGAAGCGTCAGGGGTTTACTACGAGCAGTACTTC.

This clone has more than one count but fewer than ten. The chain employs TRBV29-1 and TRBJ2-2; 9 bases are a match to TRBD2. This CDR3 is built from 13 residues. V gave up 7 bases and J gave up 4 bases; unmatched junction bases: 4. CDR1 SQVTM and CDR2 ANQGSEA come from the germline V gene. CDR3 region: CSAMTSGTGELFF. The CDR3 region has the DNA TGCAGCGCCATGACTAGCGGCACCGGGGAGCTGTTTTTT.

The V gene is TRBV2, the J gene TRBJ2-7; 8 nucleotides line up with TRBD2. Germline V gene data show CDR1 as SNHLY and CDR2 as FYNNEI. The trim removed 8 bases at V and 3 bases at J, leaving 12 bases unmatched. The CDR3 is 15 residues long. CDR3 protein: CASLPTPGLVYEQYF. CDR3 DNA sequence: TGTGCCAGCCTTCCAACTCCGGGACTAGTCTACGAGCAGTACTTC.

This sequence joins TRBV7-9 and TRBJ2-1; possibly TRBD1 for D (6 bases). Germline V lookup: CDR1 SEHNR, CDR2 FQNEAQ (reference sequence). CDR3 length: 14 residues. Trimming took off 5 bases at V and 4 bases at J, with 12 bases between the two ends. Here the CDR3 reads CASSRVDRYNEQFF. The CDR3 region has the DNA TGTGCCAGCAGCCGAGTCGACAGGTACAATGAGCAGTTCTTC. The full variable domain, with the rest looked up from reference TRBV7-9 and TRBJ2-1, is DTGVSQNPRHKITKRGQNVTFRCDPISEHNRLYWYRQTLGQGPEFLTYFQNEAQLEKSRLLSDRFSAERPKGSFSTLEIQRTEQGDSAMYLCASSRVDRYNEQFFGPGTRLTVL.

The genes are TRBV7-9 and TRBJ1-1; 9 nucleotides agree with TRBD1. Unmatched junction bases numbered 4, after V lost 4 bases and J lost 1 base. Germline V gene sequence: CDR1 SEHNR, CDR2 FQNEAQ (reference sequence). The CDR3 covers 15 residues. The CDR3 DNA reads TGTGCCAGCAGCTCAGAGACAGGGGGGAACACTGAAGCTTTCTTT. The encoded protein is CASSSETGGNTEAFF.

The chain is built from TRBV25-1 and TRBJ2-5; 10 nucleotides agree with TRBD1. This CDR3 region has 14 residues. After removal of 3 bases from V and 6 bases from J, the junction contained 4 bases not matched to a gene. Germline assignment: CDR1 MGHDK and CDR2 SYGVNS. The CDR3 DNA reads as TGTGCCAGCAGTGAGCGACAGGGGGCGAAGACCCAGTACTTC. Translating gives CASSERQGAKTQYF.

This clone turned up a few times. V and J are TRBV7-9 and TRBJ2-2, with a tentative D call TRBD1 (5 bases). Looked up from germline, CDR1 is SEHNR and CDR2 is FQNEAQ (reference sequence). The CDR3 loop spans 14 amino acids. Trimming took off 5 bases at V and 4 bases at J, with 11 bases between the two ends. Written as DNA, the CDR3 is TGTGCCAGCAGCAAAGGGGATGGCACCGGGGAGCTGTTTTTT. It specifies CASSKGDGTGELFF.